The 22 T cell receptor beta chains presented below share a single source sample, sequenced in a study of identical twins. TCRdb fed the 5' RACE reads into MiXCR, producing one record per CDR3 protein. The sample contains about 530,000 distinct CDR3 sequences, about 20% of which appear only once. These data were also reused for a study on yellow fever vaccine responses in identical twins.

The source material was CD4+ T cells sorted from blood. Receptors were obtained from a young woman in good health.

The table lists this clonotype with a few counts. The genes are TRBV20-1 and TRBJ2-5, with D possibly called TRBD1 or TRBD2 (5 bases each). Trimming cost V 3 bases and J 3 bases, with 11 bases left between them. The CDR3 consists of 13 residues. Germline CDR1 DFQATT, CDR2 SNEGSKA (reference sequence). The CDR3 sequence is CSARGRGEETQYF. CDR3 bases: TGCAGTGCTAGGGGTCGAGGGGAAGAGACCCAGTACTTC.

This clonotype was counted ten times or more. V is TRBV12-3 or TRBV12-4 and J is TRBJ2-1, with 10 bases that match TRBD2. Unmatched junction bases numbered 2, after V lost 4 bases and J lost 5 bases. The CDR3 sequence is 14 residues long. The DNA for the CDR3 is TGTGCCAGCAGTTGGACTAGCGGCAACAATGAGCAGTTCTTC. Residues: CASSWTSGNNEQFF.

V usage is TRBV5-1 and J usage is TRBJ1-1; TRBD1 matches 8 bases. Losses at the gene ends were 4 bases for V and 4 bases for J; bases not matched to a gene: 15. Looked up from germline, CDR1 is SGHRS and CDR2 is YFSETQ. The CDR3 has 17 amino acids. The CDR3 DNA sequence: TGCGCCAGCAGCATCGCCGGGACAGGCCCTTTTGTCACTGAAGCTTTCTTT. Translation gives CASSIAGTGPFVTEAFF.

The V and J genes are TRBV18 and TRBJ2-1; TRBD2 is a possible D gene (6 bases). Germline V gene data show CDR1 as KGHSH and CDR2 as LQKENI. This CDR3 region has 17 residues. V dropped 0 bases and J dropped 0 bases, with 12 bases sitting between them. The CDR3 loop reads CASSPPGSASSYNEQFF. The DNA of the CDR3 is TGTGCCAGCTCACCACCCGGGAGCGCTAGCTCCTACAATGAGCAGTTCTTC.

This clonotype was seen a few times. The chain recombines TRBV12-3 or TRBV12-4 with TRBJ2-7; no reliable D call. V shed 6 bases and J shed 5 bases, with 8 bases lying between them. There are 11 residues in the CDR3. The CDR3 sequence: CASRIRNEQYF. CDR3 in DNA: TGTGCCAGCAGGATCAGGAACGAGCAGTACTTC.

V and J are TRBV11-2 and TRBJ2-1; no clear D. V lost 4 bases and J lost 7, with 8 bases in between. Looked up from germline, CDR1 is SGHAT and CDR2 is FQNNGV. The CDR3 length is 12 residues. The CDR3 nucleotides read TGTGCCAGCAGCTCCAACGCGAATGAGCAGTTCTTC. Its translation: CASSSNANEQFF.

The chain joins TRBV28 to TRBJ1-1; no clear D gene. The CDR3 extends over 11 amino acids. Trimming removed 1 base from V and 11 bases from J, with 8 bases in between. Germline V gene data show CDR1 as MDHEN and CDR2 as SYDVKM. This CDR3 reads CASSLSGGAFF. The CDR3 nucleotides read TGTGCCAGCAGTTTATCGGGTGGTGCTTTCTTT.

This clonotype was counted a few times. The chain joins TRBV2 to TRBJ2-1, with TRBD2 matching 11 bases. Per germline, CDR1 SNHLY and CDR2 FYNNEI. V dropped 1 base and J dropped 8; count of bases not matched to a gene: 10. The CDR3 spans 17 residues. The CDR3 sequence: CASSEGPSGRSFDEQFF. The CDR3 coding sequence is TGTGCCAGCAGTGAAGGTCCTAGCGGGAGGTCCTTTGATGAGCAGTTCTTC.

The chain employs TRBV20-1 and TRBJ1-2; D is ambiguous. With 0 bases removed from V and 0 bases from J, the gap between germline ends came to 14 bases. Per the germline V gene, CDR1 is DFQATT and CDR2 is SNEGSKA (reference sequence). The CDR3 covers 16 residues. CDR3 loop: CSAREERRGTNYGYTF. The CDR3 bases are TGCAGTGCTAGAGAGGAAAGACGTGGGACTAACTATGGCTACACCTTC.

This clonotype turned up a few times. The rearrangement uses TRBV20-1 and TRBJ2-1, with D perhaps matching TRBD1 or TRBD2 (5 bases each). The CDR3 sequence is 15 residues long. The germline V gene has CDR1 DFQATT and CDR2 SNEGSKA (reference sequence). Trimming shortened V by 1 base and J by 0 bases, and 10 bases separated the two germline ends. CDR3 DNA: TGCAGTGCTAGAGGCCCGGGACCCTCCTACAATGAGCAGTTCTTC. Protein: CSARGPGPSYNEQFF.

This clonotype was seen a handful of times. The V and J genes are TRBV9 and TRBJ2-2, with 8 positions matching TRBD2. Germline lookup yields CDR1 SGDLS and CDR2 YYNGEE. CDR3 length: 14 amino acids. The V gene end was trimmed by 4 bases and the J gene end by 6 bases; junction bases not matched to a gene: 5. This chain's CDR3 is CASSPGGVSGELFF. The CDR3 DNA reads TGTGCCAGCAGCCCGGGGGGGGTATCCGGGGAGCTGTTTTTT.

The V gene is TRBV20-1, the J gene TRBJ2-3; D uncertain. Looked up from germline, CDR1 is DFQATT and CDR2 is SNEGSKA (reference sequence). The V gene lost 5 bases and the J gene lost 2 bases, with 17 bases spanning the gap. This CDR3 contains 15 residues. The CDR3 DNA sequence: TGCAGTGCTCTCGGCGGCGGAACAATCACAGATACGCAGTATTTT. Amino acid sequence: CSALGGGTITDTQYF.

This clonotype was picked up many times. The rearrangement uses TRBV7-6 and TRBJ2-1; tentatively, D is TRBD1 (5 bases). Deletions cut 5 bases from V and 5 bases from J, with 7 bases between. The V gene's germline CDR1 is SGHVS and CDR2 FNYEAQ. There are 12 residues in the CDR3. This chain's CDR3 is CASSPTDNEQFF. Here the CDR3 DNA reads TGTGCCAGCAGCCCGACAGACAATGAGCAGTTCTTC. The whole variable domain, remainder taken from reference TRBV7-6 and TRBJ2-1, is GAGVSQSPRYKVTKRGQDVALRCDPISGHVSLYWYRQALGQGPEFLTYFNYEAQQDKSGLPNDRFSAERPEGSISTLTIQRTEQRDSAMYRCASSPTDNEQFFGPGTRLTVL.

The chain uses TRBV20-1 and TRBJ2-6, with 11 bases fitting TRBD1. Per the germline V gene, CDR1 is DFQATT and CDR2 is SNEGSKA (reference sequence). The CDR3 extends over 18 amino acids. V gave up 0 bases and J gave up 3 bases; unmatched junction bases: 7. This chain's CDR3 is CSARDHGTGGGGANVLTF. The CDR3 region has the DNA TGCAGTGCTAGAGATCATGGGACAGGGGGAGGTGGGGCCAACGTCCTGACTTTC.

The chain combines TRBV12-3 or TRBV12-4 with TRBJ2-2; D unclear. V was pared by 8 bases and J by 4 bases, with 5 bases between. The CDR3 runs 11 residues. CDR3 region: CASLTTGELFF. As DNA, the CDR3 is TGTGCCAGCCTCACCACCGGGGAGCTGTTTTTT.

This clonotype was observed a handful of times. The V and J genes are TRBV12-3 or TRBV12-4 and TRBJ2-2; 10 bases are shared with TRBD2. The CDR3 totals 15 residues. V shed 6 bases and J 0 bases; nucleotides not matched to a gene: 1. The CDR3 here is CASRTSGTNTGELFF. The DNA for the CDR3 is TGTGCCAGCAGAACTAGCGGGACGAACACCGGGGAGCTGTTTTTT.

The V gene is TRBV12-3 or TRBV12-4, the J gene TRBJ1-1; the match to TRBD1 covers 7 bases. The trim removed 7 bases at V and 10 bases at J, leaving 12 bases unmatched. The CDR3 covers 13 residues. The CDR3 DNA reads TGTGCCAGCATTCCGACAGGGTCCCTGGGAGCTTTCTTT. Its translation: CASIPTGSLGAFF.

This clonotype was detected a few times. The chain joins TRBV5-1 to TRBJ2-3; 15 nucleotides line up with TRBD2. With V trimmed by 4 bases and J by 1 base, 7 bases remained unmatched. The CDR3 extends over 18 amino acids. The V gene's germline CDR1 is SGHRS and CDR2 YFSETQ. CDR3 bases: TGCGCCAGCAGCAGGACTAGCGGGGGGGCCTGGGGCACAGATACGCAGTATTTT. Translation gives CASSRTSGGAWGTDTQYF.

This clonotype was observed a handful of times. V usage is TRBV24-1 and J usage is TRBJ2-5; no reliable D call. The CDR3 consists of 13 residues. Trimming pared 7 bases from V and 7 bases from J, leaving 15 bases between. Germline V gene data show CDR1 as KGHDR and CDR2 as SFDVKD. Here the CDR3 reads CATRVSVSGTQYF. The CDR3 nucleotides read TGTGCCACCAGGGTGAGCGTATCAGGGACCCAGTACTTC.

This clonotype turned up a few times. The DNA of the CDR3 is TGCGCCAGCAGCTTGTGGCAGGGGAATAACTACGAGCAGTACTTC. Translation: CASSLWQGNNYEQYF. The chain recombines TRBV5-1 with TRBJ2-7; possible D gene TRBD1, 6 bases. The length of the CDR3 is 15 residues. Germline values: CDR1 SGHRS, CDR2 YFSETQ. Trimming left V 1 base short and J 3 bases short, with 14 bases between.

Ten or more counts support this clonotype. The chain combines TRBV20-1 with TRBJ1-5; no reliable D call. CDR1 and CDR2 (germline): DFQATT, SNEGSKA (reference sequence). This CDR3 comprises 13 residues. V shed 1 base and J shed 3 bases, with 7 bases lying between them. DNA of the CDR3: TGCAGTGCTAGAGTAACCAACAATCAGCCCCAGCATTTT. It encodes CSARVTNNQPQHF.

This sequence joins TRBV5-6 and TRBJ2-4, with D perhaps matching TRBD1 (6 bases). Germline CDR1 reads SGHDT; CDR2 reads YYEEEE. The CDR3 has 16 amino acids. With 1 base removed from V and 0 bases from J, the gap between germline ends came to 11 bases. The CDR3 coding sequence is TGTGCCAGCAGCTTGACCGGGGACATAGCCAAAAACATTCAGTACTTC. Amino acids: CASSLTGDIAKNIQYF.